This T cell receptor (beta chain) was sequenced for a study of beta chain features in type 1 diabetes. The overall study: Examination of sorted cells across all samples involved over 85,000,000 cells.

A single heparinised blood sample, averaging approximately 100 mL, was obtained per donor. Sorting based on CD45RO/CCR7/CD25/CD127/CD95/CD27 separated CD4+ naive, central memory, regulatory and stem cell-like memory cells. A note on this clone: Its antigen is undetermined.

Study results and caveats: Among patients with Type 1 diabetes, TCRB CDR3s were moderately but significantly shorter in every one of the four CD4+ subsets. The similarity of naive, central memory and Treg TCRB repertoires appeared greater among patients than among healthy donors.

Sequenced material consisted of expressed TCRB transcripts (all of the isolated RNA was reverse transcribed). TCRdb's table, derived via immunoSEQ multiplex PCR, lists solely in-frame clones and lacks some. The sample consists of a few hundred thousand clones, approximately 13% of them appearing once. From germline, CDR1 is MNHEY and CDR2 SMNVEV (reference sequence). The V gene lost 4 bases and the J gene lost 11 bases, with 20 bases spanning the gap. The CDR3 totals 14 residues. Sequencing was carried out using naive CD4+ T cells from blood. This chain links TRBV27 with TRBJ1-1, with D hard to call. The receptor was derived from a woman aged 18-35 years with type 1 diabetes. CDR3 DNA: TGTGCCAGCAGTTCCACCCGAATGGGCCAGATGGCTTTCTTT. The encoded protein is CASSSTRMGQMAFF.